The subject of this entry is one TCR beta chain. The entry originates in a study of T cells in Graves' hyperthyroidism and ophthalmopathy. Trimming took 8 bases from V and 1 from J, leaving 14 bases between them. CDR1 SGHAT and CDR2 FQNNGV come from the germline V gene. The CDR3 sequence is 14 residues long. TCR beta CDR3 regions were amplified from RNA. First-round RT-PCR targeting the TCR CDR3 was performed with the HTBI primer set. TCRdb itself ran the multiplex PCR reads through MiXCR, one entry per CDR3 protein. The table has about 640,000 distinct CDR3 sequences, 20% to 25% seen once; the top ten hold under 35%.

This TCR was recovered from a man aged 25 to 45 with Graves' ophthalmopathy. The rearrangement uses TRBV11-2 and TRBJ2-5; D is uncertain. Sequenced material: blood. The CDR3 region has the DNA TGTGCCAGCGGTTCAACGGGTATCCAAGAGACCCAGTACTTC. It specifies CASGSTGIQETQYF.